The next 10 T cell receptor beta chains were all read from a single sample in a study of response to subunit inactivated influenza vaccine. TCRdb fed the RT-PCR reads into MiXCR, producing one record per CDR3 protein. The repertoire consists of around 470,000 distinct CDR3 sequences, with roughly 7.9% occurring once and the leading ten covering around 12%. Here the sequenced sample was PBMCs from blood, taken roughly 24 months after vaccination. These receptors came from a man between 50 and 69 years old who received an inactivated influenza vaccine.

The chain combines TRBV7-2 with TRBJ1-2; D not resolved. Germline CDR1 reads SGHTA; CDR2 reads FQGNSA. The CDR3 runs to 14 residues. V dropped 1 base and J dropped 3 bases, with 9 bases sitting between them. This CDR3 is CASSLEKGDYGYTF. The CDR3 DNA reads TGTGCCAGCAGCTTAGAAAAGGGCGACTATGGCTACACCTTC.

Ten or more counts support this clonotype. This rearrangement joins TRBV28 to TRBJ1-6, with D possibly being TRBD1 (6 bases). CDR1 MDHEN and CDR2 SYDVKM come from the germline V gene. The CDR3 has 18 amino acids. Trimming shortened V by 2 bases and J by 3 bases, and 17 bases separated the two germline ends. The CDR3, as DNA: TGTGCCAGCAGTTTACCCCCGGGGGGGCAGAACTATAATTCACCCCTCCACTTT. Translated, it gives CASSLPPGGQNYNSPLHF.

This clonotype was found a few times. The chain recombines TRBV6-5 with TRBJ1-1; D possibly corresponds to TRBD1 (5 bases). Trimming shortened V by 1 base and J by 5 bases, and 11 bases separated the two germline ends. Germline V gene sequence: CDR1 MNHEY, CDR2 SVGAGI. The CDR3 length is 14 residues. CDR3 sequence (DNA): TGTGCCAGCAGTTACTACGGGGCGTCAACTGAAGCTTTCTTT. Translating it yields CASSYYGASTEAFF.

This clonotype occurred a few times. The chain has TRBV9 and TRBJ2-7; possibly TRBD2 for D (5 bases). V lost 2 bases and J 3 bases, leaving 12 bases between the germline ends. The length of the CDR3 is 14 residues. Germline CDR1 and CDR2: SGDLS and YYNGEE. Here the CDR3 reads CASSVQDGLYEQYF. The CDR3 nucleotides are TGTGCCAGCAGCGTCCAGGACGGACTCTACGAGCAGTACTTC.

J is TRBJ1-2 and V is TRBV9; no firm D call. Germline-derived CDR1 and CDR2 are SGDLS and YYNGEE. V was cut by 6 bases and J by 4 bases, with 16 bases left in between. This CDR3 is built from 14 residues. The CDR3 sequence: CASNRDLLGYGYTF. CDR3 nucleotide sequence: TGTGCCAGCAATAGGGATTTACTAGGCTATGGCTACACCTTC.

The chain combines TRBV5-1 with TRBJ2-1; perhaps TRBD1 as D (6 bases). The CDR3 contains 15 residues. With 4 bases removed from V and 0 bases from J, the gap between germline ends came to 11 bases. Germline-derived CDR1 and CDR2 are SGHRS and YFSETQ. The CDR3 bases are TGCGCCAGCAGCACCGGACAGCCCTCCTACAATGAGCAGTTCTTC. Translation gives CASSTGQPSYNEQFF.

The chain couples TRBV5-1 to TRBJ2-7; no clear D. The germline gives CDR1 SGHRS, CDR2 YFSETQ. This CDR3 region has 16 residues. Trimming cost V 4 bases and J 2 bases, with 19 bases left between them. As DNA, the CDR3 is TGCGCCAGCAGCCAAAGTTATGGCGGCTCCACCTACGAGCAGTACTTC. Translation gives CASSQSYGGSTYEQYF.

A few counts support this clonotype. V and J are TRBV28 and TRBJ2-1, with TRBD2 identical over 10 bases. This CDR3 is 18 amino acids long. Germline V gene lookup returns CDR1 MDHEN and CDR2 SYDVKM. The V gene end was trimmed by 4 bases and the J gene end by 4 bases; junction bases not matched to a gene: 13. In DNA form, the CDR3 reads TGTGCCAGCAGTTATCGGAGGGGTACTAGCGGGGTATACAATGAGCAGTTCTTC. Residues: CASSYRRGTSGVYNEQFF.

V gene TRBV18 combines with J gene TRBJ2-7; 8 bases are a match to TRBD2. The CDR3 has 15 residues. Germline CDR1 and CDR2: KGHSH and LQKENI. V shed 4 bases and J 6 bases; nucleotides not matched to a gene: 11. The CDR3 here is CASSLIAGIRSEQYF. As DNA, the CDR3 is TGTGCCAGCTCACTTATAGCGGGGATACGTAGCGAGCAGTACTTC.

In its sample, this clonotype was seen a few times. J is TRBJ2-7 and V is TRBV7-2; D is uncertain. Per germline, CDR1 SGHTA and CDR2 FQGNSA. The V end was cut by 1 base, the J end by 2 bases, with 9 bases between. This CDR3 is built from 14 residues. CDR3 in amino acids: CASSLGRAAYEQYF. For the CDR3, the DNA is TGTGCCAGCAGCTTAGGACGGGCCGCCTACGAGCAGTACTTC. The full variable domain, completed using reference TRBV7-2 and TRBJ2-7, is GAGVSQSPSNKVTEKGKDVELRCDPISGHTALYWYRQSLGQGLEFLIYFQGNSAPDKSGLPSDRFSAERTGGSVSTLTIQRTQQEDSAVYLCASSLGRAAYEQYFGPGTRLTVT.